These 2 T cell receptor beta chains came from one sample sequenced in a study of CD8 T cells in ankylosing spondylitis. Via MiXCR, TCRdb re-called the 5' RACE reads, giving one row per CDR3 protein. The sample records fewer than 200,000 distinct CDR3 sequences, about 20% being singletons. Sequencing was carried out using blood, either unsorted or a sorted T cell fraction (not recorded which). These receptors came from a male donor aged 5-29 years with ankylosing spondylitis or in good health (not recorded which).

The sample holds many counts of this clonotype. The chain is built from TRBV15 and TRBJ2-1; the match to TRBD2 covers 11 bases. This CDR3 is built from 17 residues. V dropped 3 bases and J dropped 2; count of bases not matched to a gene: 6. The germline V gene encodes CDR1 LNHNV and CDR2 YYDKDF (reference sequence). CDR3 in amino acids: CATSSTWTSGPYNEQFF. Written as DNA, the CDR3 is TGTGCCACCAGCAGTACCTGGACTAGCGGGCCCTACAATGAGCAGTTCTTC.

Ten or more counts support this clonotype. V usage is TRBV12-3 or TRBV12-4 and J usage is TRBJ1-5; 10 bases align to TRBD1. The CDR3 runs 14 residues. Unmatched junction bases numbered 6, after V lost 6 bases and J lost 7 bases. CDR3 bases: TGTGCCAGCAGGGGGGACAGGGGCGAACAGCCCCAGCATTTT. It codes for CASRGDRGEQPQHF.